This TCR beta chain was sequenced in a study of T cell responses to AZD1222 COVID-19 vaccine. Study context: Second-dose schedules of about 4 or about 12 weeks were combined. Overall study findings and caveats: Donors in the cohort were predominantly white British and more often female, and clonal diversity was possibly underestimated. Mapped onto spike, vaccine-associated CD4 TCRs spanned it and were dominant at 160-218 and 743-854.

Concerning this clone: Its cognate antigen is unknown.

Sequencing was performed with immunoSEQ multiplex PCR; in TCRdb, only in-frame clones are kept and a portion is missing. The sample has 100,000 to 120,000 clones, 70% to 90% seen once. The source of this sequence is an adult in good health. The sequences come from peripheral blood, collected on day 0 of AZD1222 vaccination.

The CDR3 protein is CASSPGLAGGPRTGELFF. The CDR3 DNA reads TGCGCCAGCAGTCCGGGACTAGCGGGGGGCCCGAGGACCGGGGAGCTGTTTTTT. The rearrangement uses TRBV10-1 and TRBJ2-2, with 15 bases lining up with TRBD2. Germline CDR1 and CDR2: WNHNN and SYGVQD (reference sequence). This CDR3 is 18 amino acids long. J gave up 5 bases and V 5 bases, and 9 bases lay outside the gene matches.